Each of the 14 T cell receptor beta chains below was sequenced from the same sample in a study of regulatory T cells in long-lasting Graves disease. The sample's time point: newly diagnosed GD, antithyroid drugs for less than 3 months. Making the TCR library involved RNA that had been extracted from PBMCs. Both iRepertoire HTBI primers and Arm-PCR of CDR3 regions were used to build the TCR beta libraries. TCRdb passed the multiplex PCR reads through MiXCR, listing each CDR3 protein once. The sample yields approximately 490,000 distinct CDR3 sequences, 15% to 20% seen once. The sample was also reused in another study, on T cells in Graves' hyperthyroidism and ophthalmopathy.

The specimen was peripheral blood mononuclear cells (PBMCs), collected at new diagnosis, from a patient treated with antithyroid drugs. Receptors originate from a man aged 35 to 55 with Graves disease.

This clonotype was found many times. J is TRBJ1-2 and V is TRBV5-6; D unclear. This CDR3 is built from 12 residues. V was trimmed by 0 bases and J by 9 bases, leaving 9 bases between them. Per germline, CDR1 SGHDT and CDR2 YYEEEE. In nucleotides, the CDR3 is TGTGCCAGCAGCTTGGACACTGGTCGCTACACCTTC. Protein product: CASSLDTGRYTF. The full variable domain, in which reference TRBV5-6 and TRBJ1-2 provide the parts outside the CDR3, is DAGVTQSPTHLIKTRGQQVTLRCSPKSGHDTVSWYQQALGQGPQFIFQYYEEEERQRGNFPDRFSGHQFPNYSSELNVNALLLGDSALYLCASSLDTGRYTFGSGTRLTVV.

This clonotype has a count of ten or more. The chain uses TRBV5-1 and TRBJ2-7, with D tentatively TRBD2 (5 bases). The CDR3 is 12 amino acids. Trimming shortened V by 4 bases and J by 7 bases, and 12 bases separated the two germline ends. Germline assignment: CDR1 SGHRS and CDR2 YFSETQ. CDR3 in amino acids: CASSSAGQEQYF. In DNA form, the CDR3 reads TGCGCCAGCAGCAGCGCGGGTCAAGAGCAGTACTTC.

This clonotype was seen ten or more times. The J gene is TRBJ2-3, the V gene TRBV30; 9 nucleotides align to TRBD2. Germline CDR1 and CDR2: GTSNPN and SVGIG (reference sequence). Losses at the gene ends were 0 bases for V and 7 bases for J; bases not matched to a gene: 17. The CDR3 is 18 amino acids. The CDR3 DNA follows: TGTGCCTGGAGTGTACAAGCGGGAGGACAATCGGGTGCACATACGCAGTATTTT. It codes for CAWSVQAGGQSGAHTQYF.

The count of this clonotype is one. V gene TRBV7-9 combines with J gene TRBJ1-5; D may be TRBD1 (6 bases). This CDR3 comprises 13 residues. Germline V lookup: CDR1 SEHNR, CDR2 FQNEAQ (reference sequence). Trimming removed 10 bases from V and 6 bases from J, with 16 bases in between. CDR3 protein: CATGVGGLQPQHF. The CDR3, as DNA: TGTGCCACCGGCGTCGGGGGGCTTCAGCCCCAGCATTTT.

This clonotype was counted ten times or more. The CDR3 nucleotides are TGTGCCAGCAGTCCCTGGACAGGGGTTGGCTACACCTTC. It codes for CASSPWTGVGYTF. V gene TRBV27 combines with J gene TRBJ1-2, with 9 bases fitting TRBD1. Germline CDR1 MNHEY, CDR2 SMNVEV (reference sequence). The junction had 5 bases not matched to a gene; V was cut back by 5 bases and J by 7 bases. The CDR3 runs 13 residues.

The V gene is TRBV2, the J gene TRBJ1-5, with TRBD1 identical over 7 bases. Germline trimming cut 3 bases from V and 5 bases from J; bases unmatched to any gene: 10. Germline-derived CDR1 and CDR2 are SNHLY and FYNNEI. The CDR3 consists of 16 residues. The CDR3, as DNA: TGTGCCAGCAGTGACCCGGGCAGGGGGTTTTATCAGCCCCAGCATTTT. Translation: CASSDPGRGFYQPQHF.

To note about this clonotype: A read error may explain this, as a much larger clone is one base away. The chain combines TRBV28 with TRBJ2-1; 12 nucleotides agree with TRBD1. The V gene end was trimmed by 5 bases and the J gene end by 9 bases; junction bases not matched to a gene: 11. Germline values: CDR1 MDHEN, CDR2 SYDVKM. This CDR3 contains 16 residues. The CDR3, as DNA: TGTGCCAGCAGTCCCTTCGGGACAGGGGGCCGTGGTGAGCAGTTCTTC. Translated: CASSPFGTGGRGEQFF.

This chain uses TRBV6-1 with TRBJ2-1; D may be TRBD1 (6 bases). The germline V and J ends were trimmed by 4 bases and 1 base, with 11 bases remaining between them. The CDR3 is 15 residues long. Germline V gene sequence: CDR1 MNHNS, CDR2 SASEGT. For the CDR3, the DNA is TGTGCCAGCAGTGGCCGAGGACAGTCCTACAATGAGCAGTTCTTC. Amino acid sequence: CASSGRGQSYNEQFF.

This clonotype showed up just a few times. The J gene is TRBJ2-7, the V gene TRBV12-3 or TRBV12-4; D remains unclear. There are 14 residues in the CDR3. V was trimmed by 6 bases and J by 4 bases, leaving 16 bases between them. In DNA, the CDR3 is TGTGCCAGCAGCCCAAATGCCCCCGCTTACGAGCAGTACTTC. Residues: CASSPNAPAYEQYF.

There are many counts of this clonotype. V usage is TRBV11-2 and J usage is TRBJ1-5, with TRBD1 matching 8 bases. The CDR3 has 15 amino acids. The trim removed 2 bases at V and 5 bases at J, leaving 5 bases unmatched. Germline lookup yields CDR1 SGHAT and CDR2 FQNNGV. CDR3 coding DNA: TGTGCCAGCAGCTTAACCAGGGGGCAGGATCAGCCCCAGCATTTT. Translated, it gives CASSLTRGQDQPQHF.

This clonotype was counted a few times. This chain links TRBV6-2 or TRBV6-3 with TRBJ1-2; D unclear. Germline loops: CDR1 MNHEY, CDR2 SVGEGT. The CDR3 covers 14 residues. V lost 0 bases and J 5 bases, leaving 10 bases between the germline ends. Here the CDR3 DNA reads TGTGCCAGCAGTTACTCGATAGGGAGGTATGGCTACACCTTC. This translates into CASSYSIGRYGYTF.

This clonotype occurred many times. The chain employs TRBV5-5 and TRBJ1-5; 9 bases fit TRBD1. The germline gives CDR1 SGHKS, CDR2 YYEKEE (reference sequence). The ends lost 4 bases at V and 1 base at J; junction bases unmatched: 12. This CDR3 is built from 18 residues. CDR3 coding DNA: TGTGCCAGCAGCCTAACGGGACAGGGTAAAGGAAGCAATCAGCCCCAGCATTTT. This sequence encodes CASSLTGQGKGSNQPQHF.

This clonotype was picked up a small number of times. An end of the junction differs from the germline gene, which may be a read error. The rearrangement links TRBV18 to TRBJ1-5; TRBD1 is a possible D gene (5 bases). Germline CDR1 reads KGHSH; CDR2 reads LQKENI. The CDR3 spans 14 residues. The CDR3 reads CTSSPGQSNQPQHF. The CDR3 DNA reads as TGTACCAGCTCACCAGGGCAGAGCAATCAGCCCCAGCATTTT.

A note on this clonotype: This likely traces to a read error, being one base from a far larger clone. This sequence joins TRBV5-6 and TRBJ2-3; 9 bases are shared with TRBD2. CDR3 length: 14 amino acids. From germline, CDR1 is SGHDT and CDR2 YYEEEE. V gave up 4 bases and J gave up 4 bases; unmatched junction bases: 4. CDR3 DNA: TGTGCCAGCAGCCCGGGACTAGCTCCAGATACGCAGTATTTT. Translated: CASSPGLAPDTQYF.